One T cell receptor beta chain is described in this entry. Antigen unknown. This sample was taken from a study of radiotherapy plus CTLA-4 blockade in lung cancer. Broader study findings: Reports state that early shifts in blood T cell clones, with interferon-beta, best predicted response.

Data came from immunoSEQ multiplex PCR; TCRdb stores just in-frame clones and leaves some out. The data show 95,000 to 150,000 clones, 70% to 90% seen once. The V end was cut by 0 bases, the J end by 0 bases, with 16 bases between. Germline-derived CDR1 and CDR2 are SGHRS and YFSETQ. The CDR3 runs to 18 residues. Sequenced here: peripheral blood, sampled from a patient treated with radiotherapy plus ipilimumab. The clonotype originates from a human donor with non-small cell lung cancer that progressed on radiotherapy plus ipilimumab. The genes are TRBV5-1 and TRBJ1-3, with D perhaps matching TRBD1 (5 bases). The CDR3 here is CASSLVPQGLSSGNTIYF. CDR3 DNA sequence: TGCGCCAGCAGCTTGGTTCCCCAGGGCTTGAGCTCTGGAAACACCATATATTTT. Looking up the rest from reference TRBV5-1 and TRBJ1-3 gives the full variable domain: KAGVTQTPRYLIKTRGQQVTLSCSPISGHRSVSWYQQTPGQGLQFLFEYFSETQRNKGNFPGRFSGRQFSNSRSEMNVSTLELGDSALYLCASSLVPQGLSSGNTIYFGEGSWLTVV.